This TCR beta chain is from a study of T cell repertoires in cytomegalovirus infection. For the study at large: Through public TCR beta signatures, both CMV infection and matching HLA type were indicated. Study-level points and caveats: The study found HLA-C-restricted CMV-specific TCR beta clonotypes dominating the ex vivo response. Using cumulative public TCR beta family frequency, the authors identified those who carried CMV together with the relevant HLA.

Only a few counts were recorded for this clonotype. The antigen remains undetermined. Germline CDR1 reads MNHEY; CDR2 reads SMNVEV (reference sequence). The CDR3 contains 16 residues. Trimming stripped 4 bases from V and 1 base from J, with 13 bases between. TCRdb itself ran the reads through MiXCR, one entry per CDR3 protein. The table records over 150,000 distinct CDR3 sequences, about 18% of them present only once. The gene calls are TRBV27 and TRBJ2-2; D is ambiguous. The sample comprised CD8+ T cells from PBMCs. This TCR derives from a human donor in good health (CMV status not recorded). Some clones in this sample may be carry-over from other donors' samples. Written as DNA, the CDR3 is TGTGCCAGCAGTTCGCCGAAGGGCCGGAACACCGGGGAGCTGTTTTTT. As protein: CASSSPKGRNTGELFF.